These 12 T cell receptor beta chains originate from one sample sequenced in a study of human T cells and chemical hapten exposure. Individual cDNA molecules received unique molecular identifiers in the library. TCRdb called the reads again in MiXCR, with one record for every CDR3 protein. The sample records just under 4,500 distinct CDR3 sequences, 45% to 50% being singletons. Described treatment: therapeutic diphenylcyclopropenone sensitization with weekly scalp DPC. The sequencing here drew on whole blood, taken before DPC sensitization or 2, 6, or about 24 weeks after (not recorded which). These receptors all come from an adult with alopecia areata. Some clones in this sample may be carry-over from other donors' samples. This table probably holds off-target reads from a library built for another chain.

V gene TRBV18 combines with J gene TRBJ2-7, with 7 bases identical to TRBD2. Germline values: CDR1 KGHSH, CDR2 LQKENI. This CDR3 region has 13 residues. Trimming took 2 bases from V and 7 from J; bases not matched to a gene: 5. CDR3 loop: CASSPREGEEQYF. For the CDR3, the DNA is TGTGCCAGCTCACCAAGGGAGGGTGAAGAGCAGTACTTC.

This clonotype was counted only a few times. The chain uses TRBV28 and TRBJ2-7; D could derive from TRBD1 or TRBD2 (5 bases each). The CDR3 spans 18 residues. V was trimmed by 5 bases and J by 2 bases, leaving 25 bases between them. Germline CDR1 reads MDHEN; CDR2 reads SYDVKM. In DNA, the CDR3 is TGTGCCAGCAGTGATTTACCCCACCGGCCGGGGACGGCCTACGAGCAGTACTTC. Its protein product is CASSDLPHRPGTAYEQYF.

V and J are TRBV18 and TRBJ2-5, with 9 bases lining up with TRBD1. The length of the CDR3 is 14 residues. In germline, CDR1 is KGHSH, CDR2 LQKENI. V lost 4 bases to trimming and J lost 3 bases; unmatched junction nucleotides: 3. The chain's CDR3 is CASSLRTGEETQYF. The CDR3 DNA sequence: TGTGCCAGCTCACTACGGACAGGGGAAGAGACCCAGTACTTC.

The chain couples TRBV10-1 to TRBJ2-2; D is perhaps TRBD1 (6 bases). The germline V gene has CDR1 WNHNN and CDR2 SYGVQD (reference sequence). CDR3 length: 13 amino acids. Trimming took off 6 bases at V and 4 bases at J, with 9 bases between the two ends. CDR3 sequence (DNA): TGCGCCAGCAGCCCAGGGGCCACCGGGGAGCTGTTTTTT. This gives the protein CASSPGATGELFF.

V gene TRBV12-3 or TRBV12-4 combines with J gene TRBJ2-3; no definite D call. The CDR3 sequence is 13 residues long. V was trimmed by 11 bases and J by 3 bases, leaving 15 bases between them. The CDR3 spells CACRASRTDTQYF. CDR3 coding DNA: TGTGCCTGCCGGGCCTCACGAACAGATACGCAGTATTTT.

This clonotype came up a few times. The chain combines TRBV2 with TRBJ2-2; D is perhaps TRBD1 (5 bases). V lost 7 bases to trimming and J lost 1 base, with 10 bases between them. This CDR3 is 14 amino acids long. The V gene's germline CDR1 is SNHLY and CDR2 FYNNEI. CDR3 in DNA: TGTGCCAGCAAGGGGCAGGGGAACACCGGGGAGCTGTTTTTT. Encoded protein: CASKGQGNTGELFF.

The chain uses TRBV6-2 or TRBV6-3 and TRBJ2-7, with 8 bases aligning to TRBD1. This CDR3 spans 15 amino acids. Germline V gene data show CDR1 as MNHEY and CDR2 as SVGEGT. The V segment lost 2 bases and the J segment 5 bases; nucleotides outside the gene matches: 8. The CDR3 DNA is TGTGCCAGCAGTTACCTACAGGGGGTCGCCAACGAGCAGTACTTC. It yields the protein CASSYLQGVANEQYF.

This chain uses TRBV4-3 with TRBJ2-5; TRBD2 agrees at 7 bases. CDR3 length: 17 amino acids. With V trimmed by 1 base and J by 4 bases, 12 bases remained unmatched. CDR1 is LGHNA, CDR2 YSLEER, per germline. Here the CDR3 reads CASSQAGTGGKSETQYF. In DNA form, the CDR3 reads TGCGCCAGCAGCCAAGCCGGCACGGGGGGTAAATCAGAGACCCAGTACTTC.

This chain uses TRBV20-1 with TRBJ2-1; unclear D gene. The germline CDR1 and CDR2 sequences are DFQATT and SNEGSKA (reference sequence). The CDR3 contains 12 residues. With 3 bases removed from V and 5 bases from J, the gap between germline ends came to 8 bases. The chain's CDR3 is CSASPSDNEQFF. The CDR3 bases are TGCAGTGCTAGCCCATCCGACAATGAGCAGTTCTTC.

The J gene is TRBJ1-1, the V gene TRBV12-3 or TRBV12-4; 12 nucleotides match TRBD1. This CDR3 contains 15 residues. Germline trimming cut 5 bases from V and 4 bases from J; bases unmatched to any gene: 5. CDR3 sequence (DNA): TGTGCCAGCAGTCTGGGACAGGGGGCCGTCACTGAAGCTTTCTTT. This gives the protein CASSLGQGAVTEAFF.

This clonotype was recorded only once. The chain carries TRBV24-1 and TRBJ2-1, with 9 bases aligning to TRBD1. The CDR3 runs 15 residues. Trimming took 3 bases from V and 8 from J; bases not matched to a gene: 7. Per germline, CDR1 KGHDR and CDR2 SFDVKD. The CDR3 reads CATSDTGGRSDEQFF. In nucleotides, the CDR3 is TGTGCCACCAGTGATACAGGGGGCAGGTCGGATGAGCAGTTCTTC.

This chain uses TRBV10-2 with TRBJ2-1; either TRBD1 or TRBD2 may supply D (5 bases each). The CDR3 runs to 12 residues. Trimming took off 7 bases at V and 7 bases at J, with 11 bases between the two ends. Germline V gene sequence: CDR1 WSHSY, CDR2 SAAADI. CDR3 residues: CASMTGRNEQFF. CDR3 bases: TGCGCCAGCATGACGGGACGGAATGAGCAGTTCTTC.